The T cell receptor (beta chain) described here comes from a study of T cells expressing NK-cell markers. Overall study: CD3+CD56+NKG2C+, CD3+CD56+NKG2C- and CD3+CD56-NKG2C+ T cells, once sorted, supplied the TCR beta repertoires. Whole-study results and caveats: It remained uncertain whether the expanded NKG2C+ T cell clones were specific for HCMV antigens. In a handful of donors, dominant clonotypes made up roughly 25-60.1% of CD3+CD56-NKG2C+ cells.

The germline gives CDR1 SGHRS, CDR2 YFSETQ. The CDR3 contains 14 residues. The TCR beta cDNA came from 5'RACE template switching with UMIs. Reprocessing the 5' RACE reads, TCRdb reports a single entry for every CDR3 protein and omits DNA. The specimen's table records hundreds of thousands of distinct CDR3 sequences. Of note for this clonotype: Its antigen is not identified.

This clonotype originated in a woman aged 18-70 years in good health. Sequencing input: blood T cells: a sorted CD56 or NKG2C T cell subset, CD4+ or CD8+ T cells, or bulk PBMC T cells (not recorded which). The J gene is TRBJ1-5, the V gene TRBV5-1; TCRdb outputs TRBD1, but without DNA this stays unchecked. The CDR3 loop reads CASSPGQDGQPQHF.